The 7 T cell receptor beta chains below all came from one sample that was sequenced in a study of OX40 agonist ivuxolimab in advanced cancers. Measured with immunoSEQ multiplex PCR; TCRdb has only the in-frame clones, and not every one. In the table there are about 87,000 clones, less than 90% of which are singletons. The source material was CD4+ or CD8+ T cells sorted from blood, sampled in a trial of the OX40 agonist ivuxolimab. These receptor sequences come from an adult with an advanced solid tumor such as melanoma, head and neck, liver or kidney cancer.

Only one count was recorded for this clone. V usage is TRBV5-1 and J usage is TRBJ2-7, with a tentative D call TRBD2 (5 bases). CDR3 size: 14 residues. Germline V gene sequence: CDR1 SGHRS, CDR2 YFSETQ. The germline V and J ends were trimmed by 4 bases and 6 bases, with 17 bases remaining between them. The CDR3 coding sequence is TGCGCCAGCAGCCCCGGGGAAAAGGTCAGCGAGCAGTACTTC. It yields the protein CASSPGEKVSEQYF.

This clone came up a few times. This sequence joins TRBV7-2 and TRBJ1-2, with D hard to call. Germline V gene data show CDR1 as SGHTA and CDR2 as FQGNSA. CDR3 length: 13 amino acids. V lost 5 bases, J lost 4 bases, and 11 bases lay in between. Written as DNA, the CDR3 is TGTGCCAGCAGCCCGGACGGGAGCTATGGCTACACCTTC. Protein: CASSPDGSYGYTF.

The chain recombines TRBV7-2 with TRBJ2-7, with 7 positions matching TRBD1. CDR1 SGHTA and CDR2 FQGNSA come from the germline V gene. V lost 5 bases and J lost 3; bases outside the gene matches: 4. The CDR3 is 13 amino acids. The CDR3 spells CASSPDRLYEQYF. The CDR3 DNA sequence: TGTGCCAGCAGCCCGGACAGGCTCTACGAGCAGTACTTC.

The chain employs TRBV7-2 and TRBJ2-2; D is ambiguous. Germline CDR1 is SGHTA and CDR2 is FQGNSA. The CDR3 runs to 15 residues. V was clipped by 1 base and J by 6 bases, with 12 bases between them. In nucleotides, the CDR3 is TGTGCCAGCAGCTTAGTGGGCGCCAGAGCCGGGGAGCTGTTTTTT. It specifies CASSLVGARAGELFF.

V and J are TRBV2 and TRBJ1-2, with D possibly TRBD1 on 5 matching bases. This CDR3 is built from 14 residues. Per the germline V gene, CDR1 is SNHLY and CDR2 is FYNNEI. Deletions cut 8 bases from V and 6 bases from J, with 19 bases between. CDR3 bases: TGTGCCAGCGATCCGCAGGGCGGTGGTAATGGCTACACCTTC. This sequence encodes CASDPQGGGNGYTF.

V is TRBV2 and J is TRBJ2-6; 9 bases map to TRBD1. Unmatched junction bases numbered 6, after V lost 6 bases and J lost 0 bases. The germline V gene encodes CDR1 SNHLY and CDR2 FYNNEI. This CDR3 region has 17 residues. CDR3 residues: CASRNRGPGSGANVLTF. DNA of the CDR3: TGTGCCAGCAGAAACAGGGGGCCGGGCTCTGGGGCCAACGTCCTGACTTTC.

The chain combines TRBV6-5 with TRBJ2-1; the D gene is possibly TRBD1 (7 bases). The germline CDR1 and CDR2 sequences are MNHEY and SVGAGI. Trimming stripped 7 bases from V and 0 bases from J, with 13 bases between. The CDR3 runs to 15 residues. The CDR3 loop reads CASIDQGGSYNEQFF. CDR3 DNA: TGTGCCAGCATCGACCAGGGGGGCTCCTACAATGAGCAGTTCTTC.